These 26 T cell receptor beta chains originate from one sample sequenced in a study of T cell responses to AZD1222 COVID-19 vaccine. Sequencing was performed with immunoSEQ multiplex PCR; in TCRdb, only in-frame clones are kept and a portion is missing. The table has roughly 200,000 clones, around 90% seen once; the top ten hold around 3.6%. The material sequenced was peripheral blood, taken 28 days after the second dose of the MenACWY control vaccine. The receptors come from an adult who received the MenACWY meningococcal vaccine as a control.

Note on this clone: The sample carries other DNA sequences with the same CDR3. The chain's CDR3 is CASSLGGGGNTEAFF. The CDR3 nucleotides read TGTGCCAGCAGCTTAGGAGGGGGGGGGAACACTGAAGCTTTCTTT. This chain links TRBV7-2 with TRBJ1-1; D perhaps matches TRBD1 (6 bases). Trimming removed 1 base at V and 1 base at J, with 10 bases between. This CDR3 region has 15 residues. The germline V gene has CDR1 SGHTA and CDR2 FQGNSA.

This clone was recorded only once. This chain links TRBV11-2 with TRBJ2-7, with D unresolved. V shed 0 bases and J shed 7 bases, with 16 bases lying between them. This CDR3 has 15 amino acids. Germline V CDR1 and CDR2: SGHAT, FQNNGV. This CDR3 is CASSLDRYVPYEQYF. The CDR3 DNA reads as TGTGCCAGCAGCTTAGATCGGTACGTGCCTTATGAGCAGTACTTC. Supplemented by reference TRBV11-2 and TRBJ2-7, the full variable domain reads EAGVAQSPRYKIIEKRQSVAFWCNPISGHATLYWYQQILGQGPKLLIQFQNNGVVDDSQLPKDRFSAERLKGVDSTLKIQPAKLEDSAVYLCASSLDRYVPYEQYFGPGTRLTVT.

The chain joins TRBV27 to TRBJ2-7, with 9 bases fitting TRBD1. Trimming removed 6 bases from V and 2 bases from J; junction bases left unmatched: 5. This CDR3 region has 14 residues. Looked up from germline, CDR1 is MNHEY and CDR2 is SMNVEV (reference sequence). Here the CDR3 DNA reads TGTGCCAGCAGGGGGACAGGGAAAACCTACGAGCAGTACTTC. It yields the protein CASRGTGKTYEQYF.

Here the CDR3 DNA reads TGTGCCAGCACTAGCGGGAGTGAGACCCAGTACTTC. It specifies CASTSGSETQYF. The rearrangement uses TRBV7-6 and TRBJ2-5; 10 nucleotides align to TRBD2. V gave up 7 bases and J gave up 5 bases; unmatched junction bases: 1. In germline, CDR1 is SGHVS, CDR2 FNYEAQ. The CDR3 length is 12 residues.

The J gene is TRBJ2-3, the V gene TRBV5-1; 7 positions match TRBD1. The CDR3 runs to 11 residues. Losses at the gene ends were 4 bases for V and 14 bases for J; bases not matched to a gene: 7. The germline gives CDR1 SGHRS, CDR2 YFSETQ. Here the CDR3 reads CASSQGGLRYF. CDR3 in DNA: TGCGCCAGCAGCCAAGGGGGCTTGCGGTATTTT.

The chain uses TRBV27 and TRBJ2-1, with TRBD1 matching over 7 bases. The CDR3 loop spans 13 amino acids. Germline-derived CDR1 and CDR2 are MNHEY and SMNVEV (reference sequence). The J segment lost 7 bases and the V segment lost 6 bases, leaving 6 bases of the junction unmatched. This chain's CDR3 is CASRLTGLNEQFF. DNA of the CDR3: TGTGCCAGCAGGTTGACAGGGTTGAATGAGCAGTTCTTC.

This chain joins TRBV28 and TRBJ1-1, with TRBD1 identical over 7 bases. The CDR3 contains 11 residues. Per germline, CDR1 MDHEN and CDR2 SYDVKM. V lost 8 bases, J lost 11 bases, and 8 bases stayed unmatched. Here the CDR3 DNA reads TGTGCCAGCGTGGGAGGGGGCCGGGCTTTCTTT. It encodes CASVGGGRAFF.

This chain connects TRBV5-5 to TRBJ2-2, with D possibly TRBD2 on 5 matching bases. CDR1 and CDR2 from the germline V gene are SGHKS and YYEKEE (reference sequence). The CDR3 has 15 residues. V lost 0 bases and J lost 5, with 11 bases in between. The CDR3 reads CASSLDPRGTGELFF. Here the CDR3 DNA reads TGTGCCAGCAGCTTGGACCCTCGGGGTACCGGGGAGCTGTTTTTT.

The gene calls are TRBV11-3 and TRBJ1-6; D unclear. Germline CDR1 and CDR2: SGHNT and YENEEA. The CDR3 loop spans 14 amino acids. V was pared by 2 bases and J by 9 bases, with 11 bases between. CDR3 in amino acids: CASSLSFGASPLHF. CDR3 in DNA: TGTGCCAGCAGCTTATCTTTCGGTGCTTCACCCCTCCACTTT.

The gene calls are TRBV30 and TRBJ2-7, with a possible D match to TRBD2 (5 bases). V was clipped by 4 bases and J by 4 bases, with 17 bases between them. From germline, CDR1 is GTSNPN and CDR2 SVGIG (reference sequence). CDR3 size: 14 residues. The CDR3 coding sequence is TGTGCCTGGACCCGCGGACTCCTACCTTACGAGCAGTACTTC. Translation: CAWTRGLLPYEQYF.

The chain uses TRBV11-3 and TRBJ2-1; 11 bases match TRBD2. Germline trimming cut 1 base from V and 10 bases from J; bases unmatched to any gene: 21. Germline V gene data show CDR1 as SGHNT and CDR2 as YENEEA. CDR3 length: 20 residues. The DNA of the CDR3 is TGTGCCAGCAGCTTAGGGGCCTTTACTAGCGGGAGTTCGGCCTATAGGGAGCAGTTCTTC. Encoded protein: CASSLGAFTSGSSAYREQFF.

The chain recombines TRBV9 with TRBJ2-1; TRBD2 agrees at 11 bases. This CDR3 is 16 amino acids long. The germline V gene encodes CDR1 SGDLS and CDR2 YYNGEE. V lost 0 bases to trimming and J lost 6 bases; unmatched junction nucleotides: 5. CDR3 DNA: TGTGCCAGCAGCGTAGCTACTAGCGGGAGAACCAATGAGCAGTTCTTC. Translation: CASSVATSGRTNEQFF.

V is TRBV19 and J is TRBJ2-1, with unresolved D. V was trimmed by 6 bases and J by 3 bases, leaving 9 bases between them. Looked up from germline, CDR1 is LNHDA and CDR2 is SQIVND (reference sequence). There are 13 residues in the CDR3. The CDR3 sequence is CASSRPNYNEQFF. As DNA, the CDR3 is TGTGCCAGTAGCCGCCCGAACTACAATGAGCAGTTCTTC.

The chain employs TRBV19 and TRBJ2-5, with 9 bases that match TRBD1. V lost 9 bases, J lost 5 bases, and 7 bases stayed unmatched. This CDR3 has 13 residues. The germline CDR1 and CDR2 sequences are LNHDA and SQIVND (reference sequence). The chain's CDR3 is CASARDREETQYF. The DNA of the CDR3 is TGTGCCAGCGCTCGGGACAGGGAGGAGACCCAGTACTTC.

This sequence joins TRBV19 and TRBJ2-7; D tentatively fits TRBD1 or TRBD2 (6 bases each). The germline V and J ends were trimmed by 4 bases and 2 bases, with 12 bases remaining between them. The CDR3 has 14 amino acids. Per germline, CDR1 LNHDA and CDR2 SQIVND (reference sequence). The CDR3 region is CASSTSGAAYEQYF. Written as DNA, the CDR3 is TGTGCCAGTAGTACTTCGGGGGCCGCCTACGAGCAGTACTTC.

The rearrangement uses TRBV28 and TRBJ1-6; D call uncertain. The V end was cut by 3 bases, the J end by 9 bases, with 15 bases between. This CDR3 has 15 amino acids. Looked up from germline, CDR1 is MDHEN and CDR2 is SYDVKM. CDR3 sequence reads: CASSLVQDGRSPLHF. In nucleotides, the CDR3 is TGTGCCAGCAGTTTGGTTCAAGACGGGCGTTCACCCCTCCACTTT.

This clone was counted only a few times. This sequence joins TRBV12-3 or TRBV12-4 and TRBJ1-6; D gene ambiguous. The CDR3 totals 13 residues. V gave up 2 bases and J gave up 12 bases, with 11 bases separating them. The CDR3 reads CASSLYNPEPLHF. The CDR3 DNA reads TGTGCCAGCAGTTTATATAACCCGGAACCCCTCCACTTT.

The V and J genes are TRBV9 and TRBJ2-2; D remains unclear. CDR1 is SGDLS, CDR2 YYNGEE, per germline. V shed 0 bases and J shed 2 bases, with 8 bases lying between them. The CDR3 is 15 residues long. As DNA, the CDR3 is TGTGCCAGCAGCGTAGCGTCTTCTAACACCGGGGAGCTGTTTTTT. This translates into CASSVASSNTGELFF.

V is TRBV19 and J is TRBJ1-2; D gene unclear. CDR1 is LNHDA and CDR2 is SQIVND in the germline V gene (reference sequence). Trimming cost V 2 bases and J 0 bases, with 25 bases left between them. This CDR3 spans 20 amino acids. Here the CDR3 DNA reads TGTGCCAGTAGTATAAGTCAGGTCTTCGACTTCGGTAGCGCTAACTATGGCTACACCTTC. Translating gives CASSISQVFDFGSANYGYTF.

The chain carries TRBV7-2 and TRBJ2-1; possibly TRBD2 for D (6 bases). There are 15 residues in the CDR3. Per the germline V gene, CDR1 is SGHTA and CDR2 is FQGNSA. The germline V and J ends were trimmed by 1 base and 2 bases, with 9 bases remaining between them. CDR3 DNA sequence: TGTGCCAGCAGCTTAGGACTAGGAGCCTACAATGAGCAGTTCTTC. It encodes CASSLGLGAYNEQFF.

The chain uses TRBV5-1 and TRBJ2-7, with TRBD2 as a possible D gene (5 bases). V was cut by 5 bases and J by 0 bases, with 12 bases left in between. The germline gives CDR1 SGHRS, CDR2 YFSETQ. There are 14 residues in the CDR3. For the CDR3, the DNA is TGCGCCAGCAGGAGGACTGAAAGCTCCTACGAGCAGTACTTC. This codes for CASRRTESSYEQYF.

The V and J genes are TRBV7-2 and TRBJ1-2; 10 nucleotides agree with TRBD1. CDR3 length: 15 amino acids. CDR1 SGHTA and CDR2 FQGNSA come from the germline V gene. Trimming at V came to 5 bases and at J to 6 bases, leaving 9 bases not matched to a gene. Here the CDR3 DNA reads TGTGCCAGCAGCGTACAATCCGGGACAGGGGATGGCTACACCTTC. This sequence encodes CASSVQSGTGDGYTF.

The chain joins TRBV12-3 or TRBV12-4 to TRBJ1-1; D is uncertain. V lost 6 bases and J lost 0, with 5 bases in between. This CDR3 has 12 residues. The DNA of the CDR3 is TGTGCCAGCAGGGCTCTGAACACTGAAGCTTTCTTT. Translation: CASRALNTEAFF.

J is TRBJ2-7 and V is TRBV11-3; no definite D call. The CDR3 spans 11 residues. The germline V gene encodes CDR1 SGHNT and CDR2 YENEEA. V lost 1 base, J lost 7 bases, and 5 bases lay in between. The CDR3 sequence: CASSLAKEQYF. The CDR3 nucleotides are TGTGCCAGCAGCTTAGCTAAGGAGCAGTACTTC. Full variable domain (outside the CDR3, taken from reference TRBV11-3 and TRBJ2-7): EAGVVQSPRYKIIEKKQPVAFWCNPISGHNTLYWYLQNLGQGPELLIRYENEEAVDDSQLPKDRFSAERLKGVDSTLKIQPAELGDSAVYLCASSLAKEQYFGPGTRLTVT.

The J gene is TRBJ1-1, the V gene TRBV6-6; D unresolved. Germline V gene sequence: CDR1 MNHNY, CDR2 SVGAGI (reference sequence). V lost 4 bases and J 5 bases, leaving 11 bases between the germline ends. The CDR3 contains 13 residues. CDR3: CASSSTTGTEAFF. CDR3 DNA sequence: TGTGCCAGCAGTTCGACCACTGGGACTGAAGCTTTCTTT.

The J gene is TRBJ1-4, the V gene TRBV6-1; no definite D call. CDR1 is MNHNS and CDR2 is SASEGT in the germline V gene. V lost 1 base and J 13 bases, leaving 7 bases between the germline ends. This CDR3 contains 11 residues. The CDR3 region is CASSEVQRLFF. CDR3 DNA: TGTGCCAGCAGTGAAGTCCAAAGACTGTTTTTT.